The 23 T cell receptor beta chains listed next were all sequenced from one sample in a study of OX40 agonist ivuxolimab in advanced cancers. Preparation of the library involved the immunoSEQ multiplex PCR assay. As stored in TCRdb, this immuneACCESS dataset retains in-frame rearrangements with V and J assigned. A fraction of the clones does not appear; measured against another copy, unresolved V genes explain less than half of the discrepancy, and the remainder lacks a known reason. This sample comprises roughly 28,000 clones, approximately 78% of them detected only once. The ten most abundant clones make up 21% of the sample. The specimen was CD4+ or CD8+ T cells sorted from blood, collected in a trial of the OX40 agonist ivuxolimab. Receptors were obtained from an adult with an advanced solid tumor such as melanoma, head and neck, liver or kidney cancer.

This clone occurred once. The V gene is TRBV6-4, the J gene TRBJ2-7; 7 bases map to TRBD1. Germline values: CDR1 MRHNA, CDR2 SNTAGT. The CDR3 is 16 residues long. With V trimmed by 5 bases and J by 5 bases, 15 bases remained unmatched. CDR3 in amino acids: CASSPEVGRGSDEQYF. The CDR3 nucleotides are TGTGCCAGCAGTCCTGAAGTAGGCAGGGGGTCGGACGAGCAGTACTTC.

The chain is built from TRBV7-3 and TRBJ2-2, with no clear D. The CDR3 consists of 17 residues. Trimming left V 2 bases short and J 5 bases short, with 18 bases between. Germline V gives CDR1 SGHTA, CDR2 FQGTGA. The CDR3 nucleotides read TGTGCCAGCAGCTTACCTCGGGCCTTAGGTGGAACCGGGGAGCTGTTTTTT. This encodes CASSLPRALGGTGELFF.

This clone was counted a few times. CDR3 DNA sequence: TGTGCCAGCAAGAGGGCGGGGGGACACAATGAGCAGTTCTTC. Protein product: CASKRAGGHNEQFF. V and J are TRBV27 and TRBJ2-1; 8 bases align to TRBD2. J was trimmed by 5 bases and V by 7 bases; bases with no gene match: 7. Germline V CDR1 and CDR2: MNHEY, SMNVEV (reference sequence). The CDR3 sequence is 14 residues long.

This chain joins TRBV7-9 and TRBJ1-5; possibly TRBD1 for D (6 bases). V was pared by 5 bases and J by 0 bases, with 11 bases between. CDR3 length: 15 amino acids. The germline V gene encodes CDR1 SEHNR and CDR2 FQNEAQ (reference sequence). The CDR3 DNA reads as TGTGCCAGCAGCCAGGGGCAGGTTAGCAATCAGCCCCAGCATTTT. This codes for CASSQGQVSNQPQHF.

The chain carries TRBV7-8 and TRBJ1-5, with 10 bases identical to TRBD1. The CDR3 totals 19 residues. The germline CDR1 and CDR2 sequences are SGHVS and FQNEAQ. Unmatched junction bases numbered 18, after V lost 5 bases and J lost 5 bases. The CDR3, as DNA: TGTGCCAGCAGCCGGCGAAGTCCCGGGACAGGGGTTGGCGATCAGCCCCAGCATTTT. It encodes CASSRRSPGTGVGDQPQHF.

The V call is TRBV9, the J call TRBJ2-7; no firm D call. Germline CDR1 SGDLS, CDR2 YYNGEE. CDR3 length equals 13 residues. The ends were cut back, 3 bases at V and 6 bases at J, with 13 bases in the middle. The CDR3 sequence: CASSAHLSREQYF. The CDR3 DNA reads as TGTGCCAGCAGCGCCCACCTCAGTCGCGAGCAGTACTTC.

The genes are TRBV10-2 and TRBJ1-2; 10 positions agree with TRBD1. Trimming took 6 bases from V and 8 from J; bases not matched to a gene: 6. This CDR3 is 13 amino acids long. Germline CDR1 reads WSHSY; CDR2 reads SAAADI. The chain's CDR3 is CASRSGTGAGYTF. In DNA, the CDR3 is TGCGCCAGCAGGTCCGGGACAGGGGCAGGCTACACCTTC.

The V and J genes are TRBV6-1 and TRBJ1-1, with D unresolved. V dropped 1 base and J dropped 5 bases, with 17 bases sitting between them. The CDR3 sequence is 16 residues long. CDR1 and CDR2 from the germline V gene are MNHNS and SASEGT. CDR3 protein: CASSEEVEGAGTEAFF. The CDR3 DNA follows: TGTGCCAGCAGTGAAGAAGTCGAGGGCGCGGGGACTGAAGCTTTCTTT.

The table lists this clone with a count of one. The rearrangement links TRBV7-6 to TRBJ1-1; D remains ambiguous. This CDR3 has 13 residues. Germline CDR1 and CDR2: SGHVS and FNYEAQ. Trimming left V 5 bases short and J 11 bases short, with 18 bases between. Written as DNA, the CDR3 is TGTGCCAGCAGCCTCCAAGCCCAGGAGAAGGCTTTCTTT. Translated: CASSLQAQEKAFF.

The CDR3 spells CASSSTGGSTEAFF. The CDR3 DNA sequence: TGTGCCAGCAGCTCGACAGGGGGGTCAACTGAAGCTTTCTTT. This sequence joins TRBV5-6 and TRBJ1-1, with 9 bases matching TRBD1. V lost 3 bases to trimming and J lost 5 bases; unmatched junction nucleotides: 5. This CDR3 region has 14 residues. CDR1 is SGHDT and CDR2 is YYEEEE in the germline V gene.

This chain uses TRBV27 with TRBJ2-7; D call uncertain. Looked up from germline, CDR1 is MNHEY and CDR2 is SMNVEV (reference sequence). CDR3 length: 13 residues. V lost 3 bases and J lost 4, with 10 bases in between. CDR3 sequence reads: CASSFAGRYEQYF. The CDR3 DNA reads as TGTGCCAGCAGTTTCGCAGGTCGGTACGAGCAGTACTTC.

The rearrangement joins TRBV7-2 to TRBJ1-2; D ambiguous. Between the trimmed V and J ends, which lost 0 bases and 7 bases, there was a span of 6 bases. Germline V gives CDR1 SGHTA, CDR2 FQGNSA. This CDR3 has 12 residues. The CDR3 bases are TGTGCCAGCAGCTTAGCGTTGATTGGCTACACCTTC. Residues: CASSLALIGYTF.

This clone was counted once. V gene TRBV7-9 combines with J gene TRBJ2-6; 9 bases line up with TRBD1. Germline CDR1 is SEHNR and CDR2 is FQNEAQ (reference sequence). The CDR3 covers 16 residues. J lost 2 bases, V lost 3 bases, and 2 bases had no gene match. The DNA for the CDR3 is TGTGCCAGCAGCTTGGGGACAGGGACTGGGGCCAACGTCCTGACTTTC. As protein: CASSLGTGTGANVLTF.

The chain has TRBV6-4 and TRBJ2-1; 11 bases map to TRBD2. CDR3 size: 15 residues. Germline CDR1 and CDR2: MRHNA and SNTAGT. V was pared by 0 bases and J by 6 bases, with 1 base of the junction left unmatched. The CDR3 spells CASSDSSGGANEQFF. The CDR3 DNA is TGTGCCAGCAGTGACTCTAGCGGGGGGGCCAATGAGCAGTTCTTC.

The chain employs TRBV29-1 and TRBJ2-1; 12 nucleotides agree with TRBD2. The V and J ends lost 3 bases and 6 bases, in that order; junction bases with no gene match: 12. The CDR3 has 17 residues. Germline CDR1 is SQVTM and CDR2 is ANQGSEA. The CDR3, as DNA: TGCAGCGTTGATGGGCTAGCGGGGGGGCATATGTCCAATGAGCAGTTCTTC. Its protein product is CSVDGLAGGHMSNEQFF.

The V call is TRBV7-2, the J call TRBJ2-2; 10 nucleotides agree with TRBD2. The CDR3 is 16 residues long. The V gene's germline CDR1 is SGHTA and CDR2 FQGNSA. With V trimmed by 1 base and J by 7 bases, 6 bases remained unmatched. The CDR3 reads CASSLDSGGRGGELFF. The CDR3, as DNA: TGTGCCAGCAGCTTAGATAGCGGGGGGAGAGGCGGGGAGCTGTTTTTT.

This clone was recorded only once. The chain couples TRBV28 to TRBJ2-7; the match to TRBD2 covers 10 bases. This CDR3 comprises 15 residues. With 4 bases clipped from V and 3 bases from J, the junction kept 6 bases outside the gene matches. The V gene's germline CDR1 is MDHEN and CDR2 SYDVKM. CDR3 sequence reads: CASSWTLAGGYEQYF. Here the CDR3 DNA reads TGTGCCAGCAGTTGGACTTTAGCGGGAGGCTACGAGCAGTACTTC.

CDR3 DNA sequence: TGTGCCAGCAGTTTCAAATATAATTCACCCCTCCACTTT. Translated, it gives CASSFKYNSPLHF. The chain employs TRBV27 and TRBJ1-6, with D hard to call. From germline, CDR1 is MNHEY and CDR2 SMNVEV (reference sequence). The V end lost 3 bases, the J end lost 4 bases, and 4 bases lay between the germline ends. The CDR3 contains 13 residues.

This chain uses TRBV6-1 with TRBJ2-2; D remains ambiguous. This CDR3 spans 10 amino acids. Germline loops: CDR1 MNHNS, CDR2 SASEGT. Trimming left V 6 bases short and J 8 bases short, with 4 bases between. CDR3 sequence: CASSLGELFF. The CDR3 DNA reads as TGTGCCAGCAGCTTGGGGGAGCTGTTTTTT.

This clone was seen a single time. The chain is built from TRBV5-4 and TRBJ1-6; D gene uncertain. The CDR3 covers 18 residues. V was shortened by 2 bases and J by 0 bases, with 15 bases between the two germline ends. Germline V gene data show CDR1 as SGHNT and CDR2 as YYREEE (reference sequence). The CDR3 bases are TGTGCCAGCAGCTTAGGCCAGGCTGAGAGCTCCTATAATTCACCCCTCCACTTT. Encoded protein: CASSLGQAESSYNSPLHF.

V and J are TRBV5-4 and TRBJ2-5; 9 bases map to TRBD1. The CDR3 totals 14 residues. Germline lookup yields CDR1 SGHNT and CDR2 YYREEE (reference sequence). Unmatched junction bases numbered 2, after V lost 2 bases and J lost 3 bases. CDR3 nucleotides: TGTGCCAGCAGCTTACGACAGGGGGAAGAGACCCAGTACTTC. Amino acid sequence: CASSLRQGEETQYF.

The CDR3 sequence: CASKVTSGRGELFF. CDR3 sequence (DNA): TGTGCCAGCAAGGTTACTAGCGGGAGGGGGGAGCTGTTTTTT. V is TRBV6-1 and J is TRBJ2-2; 12 bases fit TRBD2. After removal of 7 bases from V and 8 bases from J, the junction contained 5 bases not matched to a gene. Looked up from germline, CDR1 is MNHNS and CDR2 is SASEGT. This CDR3 has 14 amino acids.

The chain couples TRBV13 to TRBJ2-3; perhaps TRBD1 as D (5 bases). The CDR3 contains 14 residues. CDR1 is PRHDT and CDR2 is FYEKMQ in the germline V gene (reference sequence). V was clipped by 3 bases and J by 6 bases, with 13 bases between them. CDR3 coding DNA: TGTGCCAGCAGCTTTACGACAGAGGTGGATACGCAGTATTTT. This encodes CASSFTTEVDTQYF.